Sequencing of this T cell receptor (beta chain) was carried out in a study of T cells in localized non-small cell lung cancer. Generated by immunoSEQ multiplex PCR, the TCRdb table keeps only in-frame clones and is missing some. The data show 55,000 to 75,000 clones, about 86% seen once. V lost 4 bases, J lost 3 bases, and 16 bases lay in between. CDR1 SNHLY and CDR2 FYNNEI come from the germline V gene. The CDR3 extends over 15 amino acids. Study-wide findings and caveats: Adjacent lung exhibited a median of 57 among the 100 most abundant tumor clones. Greater T cell density in blood accompanied longer overall survival. Clonality peaked in uninvolved adjacent lung rather than tumor. The study sequenced only one region of the tumor. As a result, intratumor heterogeneity could not be excluded and remains possible.

Worth noting for this clone: The antigen remains unidentified.

This receptor was identified in a male donor aged 60 or over with stage III squamous cell lung carcinoma. The V gene is TRBV2, the J gene TRBJ2-7; the D is unclear. The sequenced sample was peripheral blood, obtained before any cancer treatment. The CDR3 reads CASSVYSPGNYEQYF. Here the CDR3 DNA reads TGTGCCAGCAGTGTCTACTCACCTGGAAACTACGAGCAGTACTTC.